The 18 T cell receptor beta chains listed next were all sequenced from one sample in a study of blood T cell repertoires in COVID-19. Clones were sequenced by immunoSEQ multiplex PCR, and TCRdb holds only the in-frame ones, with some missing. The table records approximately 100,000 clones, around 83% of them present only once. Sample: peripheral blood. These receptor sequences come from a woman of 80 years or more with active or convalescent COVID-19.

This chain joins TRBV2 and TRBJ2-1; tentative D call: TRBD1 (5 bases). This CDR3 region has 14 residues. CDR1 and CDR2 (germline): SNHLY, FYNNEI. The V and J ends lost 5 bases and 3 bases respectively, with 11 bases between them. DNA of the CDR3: TGTGCCAGCAGTCCCCAGGGCCTCTACAATGAGCAGTTCTTC. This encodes CASSPQGLYNEQFF. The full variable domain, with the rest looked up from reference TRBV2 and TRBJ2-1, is EPEVTQTPSHQVTQMGQEVILRCVPISNHLYFYWYRQILGQKVEFLVSFYNNEISEKSEIFDDQFSVERPDGSNFTLKIRSTKLEDSAMYFCASSPQGLYNEQFFGPGTRLTVL.

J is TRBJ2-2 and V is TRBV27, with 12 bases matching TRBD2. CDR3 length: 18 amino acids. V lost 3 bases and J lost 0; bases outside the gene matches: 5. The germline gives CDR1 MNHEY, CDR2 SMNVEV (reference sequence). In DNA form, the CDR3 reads TGTGCCAGCAGTTTCTCACTAGCGGGAGGTGCGAACACCGGGGAGCTGTTTTTT. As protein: CASSFSLAGGANTGELFF.

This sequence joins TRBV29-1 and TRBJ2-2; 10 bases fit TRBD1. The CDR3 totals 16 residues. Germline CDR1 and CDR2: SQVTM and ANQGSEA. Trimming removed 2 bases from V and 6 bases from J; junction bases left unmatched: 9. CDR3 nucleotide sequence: TGCAGCGTTGAAATGGGAGACAGGGGGCGGGCCGGGGAGCTGTTTTTT. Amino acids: CSVEMGDRGRAGELFF.

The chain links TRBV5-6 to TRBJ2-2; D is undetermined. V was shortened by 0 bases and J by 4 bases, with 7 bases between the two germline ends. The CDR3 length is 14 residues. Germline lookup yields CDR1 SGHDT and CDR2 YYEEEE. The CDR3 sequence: CASSLVLSTGELFF. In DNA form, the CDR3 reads TGTGCCAGCAGCTTGGTGCTTAGCACCGGGGAGCTGTTTTTT.

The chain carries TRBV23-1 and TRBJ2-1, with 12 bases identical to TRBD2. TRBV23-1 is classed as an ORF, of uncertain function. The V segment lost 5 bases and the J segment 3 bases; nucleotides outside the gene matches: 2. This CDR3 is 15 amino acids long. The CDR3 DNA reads TGCGCCAGCAGTAGGACTAGCGGGAACTACAATGAGCAGTTCTTC. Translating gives CASSRTSGNYNEQFF.

The CDR3, as DNA: TGCGCCAGCAGCTTGGTCCCCCTAGCGGGGACGACAGATACGCAGTATTTT. This sequence encodes CASSLVPLAGTTDTQYF. This chain links TRBV5-1 with TRBJ2-3; 9 bases match TRBD2. The CDR3 has 17 residues. Germline V lookup: CDR1 SGHRS, CDR2 YFSETQ. V dropped 0 bases and J dropped 3; count of bases not matched to a gene: 8.

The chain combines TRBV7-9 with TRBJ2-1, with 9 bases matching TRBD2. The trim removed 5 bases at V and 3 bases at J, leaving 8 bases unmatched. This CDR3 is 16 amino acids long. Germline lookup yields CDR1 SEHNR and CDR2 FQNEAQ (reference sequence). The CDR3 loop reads CASSPARTSDYNEQFF. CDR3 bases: TGTGCCAGCAGCCCCGCCAGGACTAGCGACTACAATGAGCAGTTCTTC.

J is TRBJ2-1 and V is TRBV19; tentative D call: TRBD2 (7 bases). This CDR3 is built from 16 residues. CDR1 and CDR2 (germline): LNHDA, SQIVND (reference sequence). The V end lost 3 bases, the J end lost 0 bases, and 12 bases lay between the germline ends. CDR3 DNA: TGTGCCAGTAGTATGGGGGGGGCCAGCTCCTACAATGAGCAGTTCTTC. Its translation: CASSMGGASSYNEQFF.

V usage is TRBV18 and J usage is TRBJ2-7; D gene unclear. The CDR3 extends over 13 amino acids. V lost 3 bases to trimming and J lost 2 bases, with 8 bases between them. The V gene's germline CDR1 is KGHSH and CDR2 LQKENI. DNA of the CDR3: TGTGCCAGCTCACCGGGCAGCCCCTACGAGCAGTACTTC. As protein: CASSPGSPYEQYF.

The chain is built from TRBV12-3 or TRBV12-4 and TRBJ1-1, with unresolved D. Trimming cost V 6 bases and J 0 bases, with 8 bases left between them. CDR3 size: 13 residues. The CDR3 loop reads CASRSIMNTEAFF. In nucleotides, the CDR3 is TGTGCCAGCAGGTCCATCATGAACACTGAAGCTTTCTTT.

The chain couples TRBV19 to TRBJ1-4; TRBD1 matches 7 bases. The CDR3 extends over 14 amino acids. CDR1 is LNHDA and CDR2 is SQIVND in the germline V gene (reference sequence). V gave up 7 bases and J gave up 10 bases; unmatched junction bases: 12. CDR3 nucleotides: TGTGCCAGTACTACAGGGGCTTATGAAGGAAAACTGTTTTTT. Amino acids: CASTTGAYEGKLFF.

The CDR3 loop reads CATSRAGTGGLGELFF. DNA of the CDR3: TGTGCCACCAGCAGAGCCGGGACAGGGGGCCTCGGGGAGCTGTTTTTT. J is TRBJ2-2 and V is TRBV15, with TRBD1 matching over 12 bases. With V trimmed by 1 base and J by 7 bases, 4 bases remained unmatched. CDR1 and CDR2 from the germline V gene are LNHNV and YYDKDF (reference sequence). There are 16 residues in the CDR3.

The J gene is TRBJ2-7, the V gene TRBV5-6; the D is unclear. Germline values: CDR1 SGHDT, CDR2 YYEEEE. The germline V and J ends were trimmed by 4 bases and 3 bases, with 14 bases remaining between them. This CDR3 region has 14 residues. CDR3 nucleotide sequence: TGTGCCAGCAGCCTCACATTATATGGCTACGAGCAGTACTTC. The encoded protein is CASSLTLYGYEQYF.

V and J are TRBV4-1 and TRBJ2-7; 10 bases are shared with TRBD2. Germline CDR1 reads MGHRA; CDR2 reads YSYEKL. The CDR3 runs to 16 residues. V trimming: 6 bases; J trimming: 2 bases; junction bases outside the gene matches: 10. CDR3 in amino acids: CASRKDPGLATYEQYF. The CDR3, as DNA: TGCGCCAGCAGAAAAGACCCGGGACTAGCGACCTACGAGCAGTACTTC.

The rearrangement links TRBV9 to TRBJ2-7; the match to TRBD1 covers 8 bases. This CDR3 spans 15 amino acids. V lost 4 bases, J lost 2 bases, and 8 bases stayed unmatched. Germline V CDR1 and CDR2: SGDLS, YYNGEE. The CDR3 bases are TGTGCCAGCAGCAACAGGGGGACGGAGCCCTACGAGCAGTACTTC. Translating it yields CASSNRGTEPYEQYF.

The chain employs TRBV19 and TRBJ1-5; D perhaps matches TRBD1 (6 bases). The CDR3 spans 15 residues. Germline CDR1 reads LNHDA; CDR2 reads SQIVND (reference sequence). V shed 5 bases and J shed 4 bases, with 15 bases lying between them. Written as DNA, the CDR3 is TGTGCCAGTAGTCCCGGACAGACTCAAAATCAGCCCCAGCATTTT. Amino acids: CASSPGQTQNQPQHF.

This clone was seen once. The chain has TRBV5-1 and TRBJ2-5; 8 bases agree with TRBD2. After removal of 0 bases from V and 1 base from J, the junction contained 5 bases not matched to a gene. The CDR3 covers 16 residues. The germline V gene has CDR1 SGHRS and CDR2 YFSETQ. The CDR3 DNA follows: TGCGCCAGCAGCTTGGGTAGTAGCGGGGCCCAAGAGACCCAGTACTTC. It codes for CASSLGSSGAQETQYF.

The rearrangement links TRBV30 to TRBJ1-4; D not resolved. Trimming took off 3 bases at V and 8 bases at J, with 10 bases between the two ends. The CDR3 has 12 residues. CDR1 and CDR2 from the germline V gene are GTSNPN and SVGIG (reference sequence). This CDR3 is CAWSVGREKLFF. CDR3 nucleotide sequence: TGTGCCTGGAGCGTCGGGAGGGAAAAACTGTTTTTT.